Below, 8 T cell receptor beta chains from the same sample are listed, as sequenced in a study of identical twins. TCRdb re-analysed the 5' RACE reads in MiXCR, keeping a single row per CDR3 protein. The sample records 500,000 to 650,000 distinct CDR3 sequences, about 7.1% being singletons. These records were also assigned to another study, of yellow fever vaccine responses in identical twins.

Material for sequencing was PBMCs. These receptors were obtained from a woman aged 18-30 years in good health.

This clonotype has a count of ten or more. The genes are TRBV11-2 and TRBJ2-3; D perhaps matches TRBD2 (5 bases). The germline V gene has CDR1 SGHAT and CDR2 FQNNGV. V shed 6 bases and J shed 6 bases, with 7 bases lying between them. The CDR3 runs 11 residues. CDR3 sequence reads: CASREADTQYF. CDR3 nucleotide sequence: TGTGCCAGCAGGGAGGCCGATACGCAGTATTTT.

J is TRBJ2-2 and V is TRBV7-2, with a weak D call TRBD2 (6 bases). Germline V gives CDR1 SGHTA, CDR2 FQGNSA. With 3 bases removed from V and 5 bases from J, the gap between germline ends came to 19 bases. The CDR3 totals 17 residues. CDR3 amino acids: CASSFAGLGEITGELFF. The CDR3 nucleotides are TGTGCCAGCAGCTTTGCGGGGTTAGGGGAAATTACCGGGGAGCTGTTTTTT.

The V call is TRBV24-1, the J call TRBJ2-1, with TRBD1 matching 12 bases. The CDR3 has 14 amino acids. Germline trimming cut 9 bases from V and 11 bases from J; bases unmatched to any gene: 10. Per germline, CDR1 KGHDR and CDR2 SFDVKD. The CDR3 DNA reads TGTGCCACCGGGCCGGGACAGGGGGCCTCTAAGCAGTTCTTC. The encoded protein is CATGPGQGASKQFF.

This clonotype was recorded at least ten times. This sequence joins TRBV12-3 or TRBV12-4 and TRBJ2-2, with D possibly being TRBD1 (6 bases). The CDR3 has 15 amino acids. With 3 bases removed from V and 5 bases from J, the gap between germline ends came to 13 bases. The CDR3 loop is CASSFGDRITGELFF. CDR3 nucleotide sequence: TGTGCCAGCAGTTTTGGTGACAGGATAACCGGGGAGCTGTTTTTT.

This clonotype was picked up a small number of times. The V and J genes are TRBV7-9 and TRBJ1-3, with 9 bases matching TRBD1. Germline CDR1 reads SEHNR; CDR2 reads FQNEAQ (reference sequence). The CDR3 runs to 16 residues. V lost 5 bases, J lost 4 bases, and 9 bases stayed unmatched. CDR3 coding DNA: TGTGCCAGCAGCCCTGCTTTGGGACAGGGAGGAAACACCATATATTTT. Its protein product is CASSPALGQGGNTIYF.

This clonotype has only a few counts. The J gene is TRBJ2-1, the V gene TRBV7-2; the D is unclear. The length of the CDR3 is 15 residues. Trimming cost V 1 base and J 1 base, with 8 bases left between them. The germline V gene encodes CDR1 SGHTA and CDR2 FQGNSA. The CDR3: CASSLGWGSYNEQFF. DNA for the CDR3: TGTGCCAGCAGCTTAGGATGGGGTTCCTACAATGAGCAGTTCTTC.

This clonotype came up a few times. This sequence joins TRBV20-1 and TRBJ2-1; no clear D gene. The ends were cut back, 1 base at V and 3 bases at J, with 10 bases in the middle. Germline CDR1 DFQATT, CDR2 SNEGSKA (reference sequence). This CDR3 spans 14 amino acids. The CDR3 here is CSARASVFYNEQFF. CDR3 nucleotide sequence: TGCAGTGCTAGAGCCAGCGTATTCTACAATGAGCAGTTCTTC.

Only a few counts were recorded for this clonotype. The chain uses TRBV29-1 and TRBJ2-7, with 8 bases fitting TRBD1. Germline CDR1 and CDR2: SQVTM and ANQGSEA. Trimming cost V 7 bases and J 1 base; bases outside gene matches: 9. The CDR3 spans 14 residues. The CDR3 sequence is CSARDRLESYEQYF. As DNA, the CDR3 is TGCAGCGCCCGGGACAGGTTAGAATCCTACGAGCAGTACTTC.